By share of the sample, the clone carrying this T cell receptor (beta chain) is medium-sized (0.01 to 0.1%). The antigen is unknown. Method: immunoSEQ multiplex PCR; TCRdb's copy keeps in-frame clones and lacks some. In the table there are tens of thousands of clones, more than 85% of which are singletons. This entry comes from a study of OX40 agonist ivuxolimab in advanced cancers. Whole-study context: Each patient was given ivuxolimab into a vein every 2 weeks, at 0.01 to 10 mg/kg. Study-wide results and caveats: Normalized T-cell clonal expansion was also low in a subset of nonresponders. The mean number of expanded clones was higher in CD8+ T cells than in CD4+. Some of the lowest clonal expansion was seen in partial responders at 0.1-3.0 mg/kg.

This CDR3 spans 13 amino acids. The V and J ends lost 0 bases and 8 bases respectively, with 13 bases between them. Germline V gene lookup returns CDR1 GTSNPN and CDR2 SVGIG (reference sequence). This chain uses TRBV30 with TRBJ1-2; D gene ambiguous. This TCR derives from an adult with an advanced solid tumor such as melanoma, head and neck, liver or kidney cancer. The sample was CD4+ or CD8+ T cells sorted from blood, taken in a trial of the OX40 agonist ivuxolimab. The CDR3: CAWSVGTARGYTF. Written as DNA, the CDR3 is TGTGCCTGGAGTGTAGGAACTGCGAGAGGCTACACCTTC.